This TCR beta chain was sequenced in a study of a mutant IDH1 vaccine in newly diagnosed glioma (dated by TCRdb to the early 2020s). A note on the overall study: Vaccination began 4-6 weeks after radiotherapy alone, or alongside temozolomide cycles in the chemotherapy-containing groups. Six visits were used for peripheral blood collection: V03 (baseline), V05, V07, V10, V12 and V13. For exploratory analyses, 25 to 30 treated patients had longitudinal TCRB deep sequencing done wherever samples were available. Of the roughly 34 treated patients, about 60% were male and 37.5% were female, and the mean age was around 40 years. The week-35 safety follow-up was designated visit V12, and the week-47 end of study was designated visit V13. Before enrollment, patients had received standard therapy of radiotherapy alone, temozolomide alone, or radiochemotherapy with temozolomide; most received the combination.

Study-wide conclusions, independent of this receptor: PBMC samples for TCRB deep sequencing were selected based on availability. According to the authors, sample limitations meant that analyses of patient blood samples could not be reproduced. Vaccine-induced immune responses across multiple MHC alleles were detected in approximately 94% of patients. Pseudoprogression seemed to be unrelated to changes in the top peripheral T cell clonotypes found by TCRB sequencing.

To note about this clone: The antigen it binds to is not known. No quality values exist for individual bases; no much larger clone is one base distant.

Library preparation was by the immunoSEQ multiplex PCR assay. Following the manufacturer's protocol, the hsTCRB Kit was used to amplify rearranged TCR beta chain sequences. An Illumina MiSeq was used to sequence the TCRB libraries. The authors' pipeline ran thus. Demultiplexing, trimming and gene mapping were performed with the kit vendor's proprietary platform. Imported from immuneACCESS, the table was reduced by TCRdb to in-frame sequences with V and J called. These copies leave out some clones; in studies compared against another copy, an unresolved V gene accounts for under half, and the cause of the remainder is not known. V and J calls plus clone size are reproduced from that table; the DNA served to infer D and trimming. For this sample the table gives around 30,000 clones, of which 80% were detected only once. The ten largest clones take up under 4% of the sample. In the paper's terms, the time point label means: week 35, safety follow-up. A 20-mer mutant IDH1 peptide at 300 micrograms in Montanide made up each vaccine dose, which was injected subcutaneously together with topical imiquimod. Patients received eight vaccinations in weeks 1, 3, 5, 7, 11, 15, 19 and 23, corresponding to visits V03 through V10. Newly diagnosed WHO grade 3 or 4 IDH1-mutant astrocytomas showing loss of nuclear ATRX were present in the donors. The samples were drawn from NOA16, a multicentre, single-arm, open-label phase I trial in Germany that tested a mutant IDH1 peptide vaccine in humans for the first time. The DNeasy Blood and Tissue Kit was used to extract genomic DNA from EDTA blood for TCRB sequencing.

CDR1 and CDR2 are read off the germline V gene as SGHVS and FQNEAQ. The CDR3, cysteine through phenylalanine, is 16 amino acids long. Only the CDR3 DNA is retained, 48 bases long and in frame from the first base. V is reduced by 5 bases and J by 4 bases, leaving a spacing of 17 bases between them. This clonotype originated in a man in his forties with glioma. Some clones in this sample may be carry-over from other donors' samples. The rearrangement joined TRBV7-8 to TRBJ1-4, with a weak D call of TRBD1 (5 bases match). Sequenced material: PBMCs, taken from a glioma patient whose treatment included an IDH1 peptide vaccine. The CDR3 reads as follows: CASSPVSYGGNEKLFF. The nucleotide sequence reads as follows: TGTGCCAGCAGCCCGGTTTCCTATGGGGGTAATGAAAAACTGTTTTTT.